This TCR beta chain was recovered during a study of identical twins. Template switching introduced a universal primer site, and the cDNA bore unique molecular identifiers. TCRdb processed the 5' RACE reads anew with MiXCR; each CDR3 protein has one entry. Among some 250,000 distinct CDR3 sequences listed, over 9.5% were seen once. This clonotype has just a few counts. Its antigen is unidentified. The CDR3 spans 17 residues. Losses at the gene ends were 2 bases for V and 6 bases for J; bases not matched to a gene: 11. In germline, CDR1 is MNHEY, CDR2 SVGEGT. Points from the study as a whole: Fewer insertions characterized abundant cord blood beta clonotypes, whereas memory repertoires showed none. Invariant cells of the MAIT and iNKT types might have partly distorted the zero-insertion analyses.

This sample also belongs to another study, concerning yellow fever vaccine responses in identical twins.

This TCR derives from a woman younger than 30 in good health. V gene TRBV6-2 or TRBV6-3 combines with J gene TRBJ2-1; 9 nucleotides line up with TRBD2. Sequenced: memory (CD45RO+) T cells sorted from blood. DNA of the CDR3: TGTGCCAGCAGTTACCCTTCAGTAGCGGGAGTAACCAATGAGCAGTTCTTC. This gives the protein CASSYPSVAGVTNEQFF.